This T cell receptor (beta chain) was observed in a study of cytomegalovirus exposure and HLA in healthy donors. The CDR3 contains 15 residues. Germline CDR1 is GTSNPN and CDR2 is SVGIG (reference sequence). J was trimmed by 4 bases and V by 0 bases; bases with no gene match: 8. Method: immunoSEQ multiplex PCR; TCRdb's copy keeps in-frame clones and lacks some. The sample lists about 250,000 clones, roughly 87% seen once, with around 13% in the top ten. The material sequenced was PBMCs. The sequence was obtained from a man aged 18-30 years in good health and CMV-seropositive. This sequence joins TRBV30 and TRBJ2-5; 7 bases match TRBD2. Here the CDR3 reads CAWSVGAGARETQYF. As DNA, the CDR3 is TGTGCCTGGAGTGTAGGGGCGGGAGCACGAGAGACCCAGTACTTC. The complete variable domain, with remaining parts taken from reference TRBV30 and TRBJ2-5, reads SQTIHQWPATLVQPVGSPLSLECTVEGTSNPNLYWYRQAAGRGLQLLFYSVGIGQISSEVPQNLSASRPQDRQFILSSKKLLLSDSGFYLCAWSVGAGARETQYFGPGTRLLVL.